Presented here are 13 T cell receptor beta chains from one specimen sequenced in a study of shared clonotypes between healthy human individuals. The data were produced by immunoSEQ multiplex PCR, yet TCRdb's version contains in-frame clones alone and is incomplete. The sample contains 850,000 to 1,200,000 clones, about 74% of which appear only once. Sequenced input: memory CD4+ T cells sorted from blood. Subset described: CD45RA-negative fraction. Every receptor here comes from a man aged 18 to 29 in good health.

CDR3 nucleotide sequence: TGTGCCAGCAGAGAGACTAGCGGCCAAGAGACCCAGTACTTC. Its protein product is CASRETSGQETQYF. J is TRBJ2-5 and V is TRBV6-5; 9 bases map to TRBD2. Germline loops: CDR1 MNHEY, CDR2 SVGAGI. CDR3 length: 14 residues. The V and J ends lost 6 bases and 1 base, in that order; junction bases with no gene match: 3.

This chain links TRBV5-4 with TRBJ2-7, with TRBD1 identical over 7 bases. There are 12 residues in the CDR3. Germline CDR1 reads SGHNT; CDR2 reads YYREEE (reference sequence). The V segment lost 4 bases and the J segment 5 bases; nucleotides outside the gene matches: 3. CDR3 loop: CASSAGGNEQYF. CDR3 nucleotide sequence: TGTGCCAGCAGCGCAGGGGGTAACGAGCAGTACTTC.

J is TRBJ1-1 and V is TRBV6-1; D is ambiguous. The V end was cut by 3 bases, the J end by 7 bases, with 9 bases between. The length of the CDR3 is 12 residues. CDR1 is MNHNS and CDR2 is SASEGT in the germline V gene. The CDR3 region is CASSDLGYEAFF. CDR3 DNA: TGTGCCAGCAGTGACTTGGGGTATGAAGCTTTCTTT.

The count of this clone is one. The sample contains more than one DNA sequence encoding this CDR3. The genes are TRBV11-3 and TRBJ2-1; 9 nucleotides line up with TRBD2. Trimming cost V 3 bases and J 5 bases; bases outside gene matches: 2. Germline CDR1 is SGHNT and CDR2 is YENEEA. CDR3 length equals 14 residues. The CDR3 loop is CASSFGGGDNEQFF. CDR3 bases: TGTGCCAGCAGCTTCGGCGGGGGGGACAATGAGCAGTTCTTC.

V gene TRBV6-5 combines with J gene TRBJ1-6; D is possibly TRBD1 (5 bases). V was clipped by 10 bases and J by 6 bases, with 16 bases between them. This CDR3 is 14 amino acids long. From germline, CDR1 is MNHEY and CDR2 SVGAGI. For the CDR3, the DNA is TGTGCCATCAAGCGGGGGGACGGTAATTCACCCCTCCACTTT. Translation: CAIKRGDGNSPLHF.

The rearrangement joins TRBV4-1 to TRBJ1-6; 8 bases align to TRBD1. J lost 6 bases, V lost 1 base, and 5 bases had no gene match. Per the germline V gene, CDR1 is MGHRA and CDR2 is YSYEKL. The CDR3 extends over 16 amino acids. CDR3 sequence (DNA): TGCGCCAGCAGCCAAGGGACAGGGCTTCCTAATTCACCCCTCCACTTT. Its translation: CASSQGTGLPNSPLHF.

The CDR3: CASSLQARAYTF. CDR3 bases: TGTGCCAGCAGCTTGCAAGCGAGGGCCTACACCTTC. V is TRBV11-2 and J is TRBJ1-2; D not resolved. V lost 3 bases to trimming and J lost 10 bases, with 12 bases between them. The CDR3 consists of 12 residues. Germline V gives CDR1 SGHAT, CDR2 FQNNGV.

J is TRBJ2-7 and V is TRBV5-4; 8 bases line up with TRBD2. After removal of 4 bases from V and 5 bases from J, the junction contained 14 bases not matched to a gene. CDR1 is SGHNT and CDR2 is YYREEE in the germline V gene (reference sequence). CDR3 length: 16 amino acids. CDR3 coding DNA: TGTGCCAGCAGCCCGTATAAAGGGACTAGGGGCGACGAGCAGTACTTC. Amino acid sequence: CASSPYKGTRGDEQYF.

This chain joins TRBV6-5 and TRBJ2-2; a possible D gene is TRBD1 (6 bases). The germline gives CDR1 MNHEY, CDR2 SVGAGI. Trimming pared 6 bases from V and 0 bases from J, leaving 11 bases between. The CDR3 sequence is 15 residues long. CDR3 in DNA: TGTGCCAGCAGCCGGGACACCGCGAACACCGGGGAGCTGTTTTTT. It encodes CASSRDTANTGELFF.

V and J are TRBV5-4 and TRBJ1-6; TRBD1 aligns across 10 bases. J lost 7 bases, V lost 3 bases, and 13 bases had no gene match. From germline, CDR1 is SGHNT and CDR2 YYREEE (reference sequence). The CDR3 is 18 residues long. The CDR3 region has the DNA TGTGCCAGCAGCTCCCCGGGACAGGGGAGCATGGCGAATTCACCCCTCCACTTT. Translated: CASSSPGQGSMANSPLHF.

The table lists this clone with a few counts. The genes are TRBV4-3 and TRBJ2-3; D gene ambiguous. Germline lookup yields CDR1 LGHNA and CDR2 YSLEER. Trimming cost V 0 bases and J 5 bases, with 9 bases left between them. The CDR3 length is 14 residues. For the CDR3, the DNA is TGCGCCAGCAGCCAAGAATGGCGTCAAGATACGCAGTATTTT. Translated: CASSQEWRQDTQYF.

This chain joins TRBV7-2 and TRBJ2-2; D unclear. Germline loops: CDR1 SGHTA, CDR2 FQGNSA. Between the trimmed V and J ends, which lost 5 bases and 2 bases, there was a span of 12 bases. The length of the CDR3 is 15 residues. The CDR3 sequence: CASSRVGFNTGELFF. CDR3 bases: TGTGCCAGCAGCCGCGTTGGTTTCAACACCGGGGAGCTGTTTTTT.

V usage is TRBV5-1 and J usage is TRBJ2-2, with 10 bases that match TRBD2. This CDR3 is built from 13 residues. Germline V lookup: CDR1 SGHRS, CDR2 YFSETQ. Germline trimming cut 7 bases from V and 8 bases from J; bases unmatched to any gene: 5. CDR3 in DNA: TGCGCCAGCCTAGCGGGAGAATCGGGGGAGCTGTTTTTT. Residues: CASLAGESGELFF.